The source of this T cell receptor beta chain is a study of blood T cell repertoires in COVID-19. About the research overall: Researchers got acute and convalescent COVID-19 samples from the United States, Italy and Spain.

Original handling: Counts of nucleated cells, estimated from reference gene primer amplification, were obtained. Only in-frame clones appear in the TCRdb table, and some are missing; sequencing was by immunoSEQ multiplex PCR. From that table come the V and J calls and clone size; the DNA was used to work out D and trimming. Found here are around 160,000 clones, under 95% of them singletons; the top ten hold about a sixth. V lost 1 base and J lost 0, with 10 bases in between. The CDR3 loop spans 17 amino acids. Germline lookup yields CDR1 MDHEN and CDR2 SYDVKM. The material sequenced was peripheral blood. The rearrangement joins TRBV28 to TRBJ1-6, with D hard to call. This receptor was taken from a man aged 55-75 years with active or convalescent COVID-19. The CDR3 DNA reads TGTGCCAGCAGTTTATCGATGGTTAGCTCCTATAATTCACCCCTCCACTTT. It is translated as CASSLSMVSSYNSPLHF.